The rows below give T cell receptor beta chains drawn from one sample of a study of graft-versus-host responses after intestinal transplantation. The data were produced by immunoSEQ multiplex PCR, yet TCRdb's version contains in-frame clones alone and is incomplete. The table shows 6,500 to 9,500 clones, with 85% to 95% occurring only once. Sample: PBMCs, taken roughly 32 days after intestinal transplant. The receptors shown here come from a human patient who received an intestinal transplant, so some T cells may come from the graft donor. CDR3s leave out the opening cysteine and the closing phenylalanine or tryptophan. The order of the fields is clone size, V gene, CDR3 protein. The size entry is marked missing in some rows and otherwise reads once, few, many or a size class.

once,TRBV6-6,ASSYLGQLNTGELF
.,TRBV21-1,ASRPGGGGNIQY
once,TRBV4-1,ASSQILGDQPQH
.,TRBV7-9,ASSLGEGLPGTPGELF
.,TRBV5-1,ASKQGTTEAF
.,TRBV2,ASRPGDTIY
.,TRBV20-1,SASGGSEAF
.,TRBV7-9,ASTRVWGTEAF
.,TRBV11-3,ASSFSGFLGTGELF
.,TRBV29-1,SVPIDRYNEQF
.,TRBV6-5,ASSYSRTSGYNEQF
.,TRBV25-1,ASSEYWLAGRDTQY
.,TRBV6-4,ASSDGGGATDTQY
.,TRBV4-1,ASSQVFSQPGHYYEQY
.,TRBV9,ASSVLTSGYNEQF